The present T cell receptor beta chain was sequenced within a study of blood T cell repertoires in COVID-19 (dated by TCRdb to the early 2020s). Background for the entire study: Samples from collaborators originated in the United States, Italy and Spain and spanned both the acute and convalescent phases of COVID-19. The prospective study material was composed of cDNA or gDNA derived from T cells, B-cell-depleted T cells, or PBMCs. Subjects who had been exposed to COVID-19, were actively infected with it, or had recovered from it provided the deeply sampled blood TCRbeta repertoires that made up the dataset. The repertoires were made available in a free public database intended to serve as a resource for research on the immune response to SARS-CoV-2. Samples were obtained from the ongoing ImmuneRACE study (first 160 participants) and from 950 to 1,500 subjects provided by 6 global collaborators. Nearly every sample came with metadata listing a de-identified subject ID, COVID-19 status, age in years and sex. Where available, HLA class I and class II types were taken from metadata supplied by the sample provider and were not determined by assay-based typing. General conclusions and limits of the study: The amount of clinical and demographic metadata varied by source and participant and was provided uncurated.

One collaborating source in Seattle enrolled patients while the patients were actively infected and followed the patients over time throughout the course of disease. Whole blood was collected in K2EDTA tubes by collaborating institutions according to the institutions' own protocols. For TCRbeta analysis, collaborators shipped samples as frozen whole blood, isolated PBMCs, or DNA extracted from either of those sample types. In its sample, this clone was seen a few times. Its antigen target is currently unknown. Base-call qualities are not available, and no considerably larger clone is one nucleotide away. TCRbeta CDR3 regions were amplified from genomic DNA by means of the immunoSEQ Assay, a bias-controlled multiplex PCR. The authors processed their data as follows. The number of nucleated cells in each sample was estimated by amplification of reference gene primers within the assay. To quantify the absolute abundance of each unique TCRbeta CDR3 rearrangement, sequence reads were collapsed and filtered. For each sample, productive Simpson clonality was calculated as the square root of Simpson's diversity index across productive rearrangements. TCRdb retrieved this table from immuneACCESS and kept in-frame rearrangements only. Not all clones are present; in checked studies, unresolved V genes account for under half, and no reason is known for the remainder. The V and J calls and clone size come from that table; D and trimming were worked out from the DNA. The sample table holds under 300,000 clones, of which roughly nine tenths were seen once. The ten most abundant clones make up more than 10% of the sample.

This receptor was identified in a woman between 25 and 40 years old with COVID-19, enrolled during active disease. Sequencing was carried out using peripheral blood.

The CDR3 protein: CASTPRRWDQPQHF. The bases are TGTGCCAGTACCCCCCGGAGGTGGGATCAGCCCCAGCATTTT. The V gene is TRBV19 and the J gene is TRBJ1-5, with the D gene not clear enough to name. Reading the germline V gene (reference sequence) gives CDR1 LNHDA and CDR2 SQIVND. V is reduced by 7 bases and J by 5 bases, leaving a spacing of 15 bases between them. The CDR3 contains 14 residues, cysteine and phenylalanine counted. The kept DNA is CDR3 alone, 42 bases in frame from the first base.